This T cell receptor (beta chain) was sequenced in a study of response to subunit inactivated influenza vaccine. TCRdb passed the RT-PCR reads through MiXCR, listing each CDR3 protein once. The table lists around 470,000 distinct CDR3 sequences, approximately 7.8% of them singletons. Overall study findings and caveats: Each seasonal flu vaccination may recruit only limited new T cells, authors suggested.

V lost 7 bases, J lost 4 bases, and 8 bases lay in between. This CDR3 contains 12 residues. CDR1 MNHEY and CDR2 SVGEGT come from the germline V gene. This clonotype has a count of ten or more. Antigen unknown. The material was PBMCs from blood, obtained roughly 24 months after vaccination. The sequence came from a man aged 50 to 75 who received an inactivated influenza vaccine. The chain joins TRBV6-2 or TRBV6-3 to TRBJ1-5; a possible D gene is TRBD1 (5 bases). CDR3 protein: CASNQGNQPQHF. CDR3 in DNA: TGTGCCAGCAACCAGGGAAATCAGCCCCAGCATTTT.